This TCR beta chain was captured by sequencing in a study of Ad26.COV2.S vaccination and SARS-CoV-2 variants. Turning to the study itself: The trial was COV1001 and the donor's arm was Ad26.COV2.S. Participants got Ad26.COV2.S intramuscularly, once or twice 56 days apart. General study results and limits: People who got the vaccine had more spike-specific TCR breadth than people who got placebo.

The treatment was: 15 to 20 received Ad26.COV2.S at low or high dose, single or two shots; a few received placebo; per-sample allocation not given. At day 63 after the first vaccine or placebo injection, samples were drawn. Clones were sequenced by immunoSEQ multiplex PCR, and TCRdb holds only the in-frame ones, with some missing. Of nearly 400,000 clones in the sample, around 91% were seen once. Points on this clone: Its antigen is not identified.

J was trimmed by 7 bases and V by 5 bases; bases with no gene match: 8. From germline, CDR1 is SGHTA and CDR2 FQGNSA. CDR3 length equals 15 residues. The TCR originated in a person between 18 and 65 years old who received the Ad26.COV2.S COVID-19 vaccine or a placebo. Specimen: peripheral blood, collected in a trial of Ad26.COV2.S vaccine versus placebo. The V and J genes are TRBV7-2 and TRBJ1-6, with 7 bases matching TRBD1. CDR3 sequence reads: CASSLRTGGNSPLHF. The CDR3 nucleotides read TGTGCCAGCAGCCTGCGGACAGGTGGAAATTCACCCCTCCACTTT.